The T cell receptor beta chain under discussion was sequenced for a study of CD8 T cells in Susac syndrome. Germline CDR1 reads SNHLY; CDR2 reads FYNNEI. V was cut by 7 bases and J by 4 bases, with 17 bases left in between. This CDR3 is built from 15 residues. TCR beta was sequenced from blood CD8+ and CD4+ T cells. Reverse transcription of roughly 0.5 to 1 ug RNA used random hexamers. One entry per CDR3 protein, called by TCRdb with MiXCR from the immunoSEQ multiplex PCR reads. The data show about 160,000 distinct CDR3 sequences, about 90% seen once. This clonotype was sampled from a human donor in good health. The chain recombines TRBV2 with TRBJ2-1; maybe TRBD1 (5 bases). Sequencing was performed on CD4+ T cells from PBMCs. CDR3 in amino acids: CASTLGAEPYNEQFF. The CDR3 DNA reads TGTGCCAGCACCCTAGGGGCGGAGCCTTACAATGAGCAGTTCTTC. The entire variable domain, with the rest obtained from reference TRBV2 and TRBJ2-1, is as follows: EPEVTQTPSHQVTQMGQEVILRCVPISNHLYFYWYRQILGQKVEFLVSFYNNEISEKSEIFDDQFSVERPDGSNFTLKIRSTKLEDSAMYFCASTLGAEPYNEQFFGPGTRLTVL.